A selection of T cell receptor beta chains follows, all from one sample in a study. TCRdb reanalysed the RT-PCR reads using MiXCR and keeps one entry per CDR3 protein. The sample holds about 700,000 distinct CDR3 sequences, approximately 15% seen once. Sequences were obtained from memory CD4+ T cells from blood. The receptors come from a female donor in good health, serving as a healthy control. CDR3s include the opening cysteine and the closing phenylalanine or tryptophan. The D gene is left open where the match is weak. The size field is filled for only some rows; it gives once, few, many or a size class.

V,D,size,length,J,DNA,CDR3
TRBV7-9,-,-,14,TRBJ1-1,TGTGCCAGCAGCTTATTGCAGACGCGTGCTGAAGCTTTCTTT,CASSLLQTRAEAFF
TRBV20-1,-,few,12,TRBJ2-7,TGCAGTGCTAGCCCCGGACAGTACGAGCAGTACTTC,CSASPGQYEQYF
TRBV28,-,few,15,TRBJ2-7,TGTGCCAGCAGTTTATTATCCGACATCACCTACGAGCAGTACTTC,CASSLLSDITYEQYF
TRBV5-5,TRBD1,many,16,TRBJ2-7,TGTGCCAGCAGCACGTGGGGACAGGGTCTCTCCTACGAGCAGTACTTC,CASSTWGQGLSYEQYF
TRBV6-2/TRBV6-3,-,few,14,TRBJ1-5,TGTGCCAGCAGTTTGGAGGCGGGCAATCAGCCCCAGCATTTT,CASSLEAGNQPQHF
TRBV12-3/TRBV12-4,TRBD1,-,17,TRBJ2-3,TGTGCCAGCAGCCTTCGGACAGGCAGCCCCCTTACAGATACGCAGTATTTT,CASSLRTGSPLTDTQYF
TRBV4-1,-,many,14,TRBJ1-5,TGCGCCAGCAGCCAAGGGACCCCTCGGGCGCCCCAGCATTTT,CASSQGTPRAPQHF
TRBV20-1,TRBD1,few,15,TRBJ1-1,TGCAGTGCTAGTAAACCGGGACAGATGAACACTGAAGCTTTCTTT,CSASKPGQMNTEAFF
TRBV18,-,few,17,TRBJ1-5,TGTGCCAGCTCACCACAGCCCTCAGGTTATAGCAATCAGCCCCAGCATTTT,CASSPQPSGYSNQPQHF
TRBV7-9,-,few,15,TRBJ2-1,TGTGCCAGCAGCTCCGGCACACTGCTCTACAATGAGCAGTTCTTC,CASSSGTLLYNEQFF
TRBV12-3/TRBV12-4,TRBD1,-,15,TRBJ1-6,TGTGCCAGCAGTTCAAGACAGGGAAGAGGGTCACCCCTCCACTTT,CASSSRQGRGSPLHF
TRBV5-4,TRBD2,-,15,TRBJ2-1,TGTGCCAGCAGCCCGACTAGCGGGGGAGAGCGTGAGCAGCTCTTC,CASSPTSGGEREQLF
TRBV6-6,TRBD2,-,17,TRBJ2-5,TGTGCCAGCAGTTACTCCACTCCGGGACTAGTTGGTGAGACCCAGTACTTC,CASSYSTPGLVGETQYF
TRBV4-3,-,-,12,TRBJ2-7,TGCGACAGCAGGAAGGAAACCTACGAGCAGTACTTC,CDSRKETYEQYF
TRBV5-1,TRBD1,-,15,TRBJ2-7,TGCGCCAGCAGCTTGGGGACAGGTTGGAACTACGAGCAGTACTTC,CASSLGTGWNYEQYF
TRBV7-2,TRBD2,-,17,TRBJ2-2,TGTGCCAGCAGCTCCATTAGCGGGAGTTTTAACACCGGGGAGCTGTTTTTT,CASSSISGSFNTGELFF
TRBV6-5,TRBD2,many,15,TRBJ2-7,TGTGCCAGCAGAAGAGCGGGGGAGGGGACCTACGAGCAGTACTTC,CASRRAGEGTYEQYF
TRBV6-1,-,-,13,TRBJ2-7,TGTGCCAGCAGTGGCCAACCAAGAGTCGAGCAGTACTTC,CASSGQPRVEQYF
TRBV4-3,-,many,15,TRBJ2-4,TGCGCCAGCAGCCAAGAGGCTGCCAGGTGGGGCATTCAGTACTTC,CASSQEAARWGIQYF
TRBV3-1,-,-,15,TRBJ1-5,TGTGCCAGCAGCCCGACCTCGGTCGGCAATCAGCCCCAGCATTTT,CASSPTSVGNQPQHF
TRBV6-6,TRBD1,-,17,TRBJ1-4,TGTGCCAGCAGTTACAGCGGGGCCGGGACAGGGGATGAAAAACTGTTTTTT,CASSYSGAGTGDEKLFF